The 2 T cell receptor beta chains given below trace back to one sample, sequenced in a study of cytomegalovirus exposure and HLA in healthy donors. Here immunoSEQ multiplex PCR was the method, and the copy in TCRdb shows in-frame clones only, minus some. Among tens of thousands of clones, about 96% were seen once, and the ten largest hold 1% to 1.5%. Sequences were obtained from PBMCs. These receptors originate from a woman under 30 in good health and CMV-seronegative.

This clone was detected only once. The rearrangement uses TRBV19 and TRBJ1-2, with a tentative D call TRBD1 (6 bases). Germline V gene sequence: CDR1 LNHDA, CDR2 SQIVND (reference sequence). This CDR3 has 16 amino acids. With 3 bases removed from V and 7 bases from J, the gap between germline ends came to 21 bases. The CDR3 reads CASSIGGASPGRGYTF. The CDR3 bases are TGTGCCAGTAGTATTGGGGGGGCCTCCCCCGGTCGTGGCTACACCTTC.

The V call is TRBV2, the J call TRBJ1-1; 9 nucleotides match TRBD1. V trimming: 10 bases; J trimming: 3 bases; junction bases outside the gene matches: 6. In germline, CDR1 is SNHLY, CDR2 FYNNEI. The CDR3 is 13 amino acids. Written as DNA, the CDR3 is TGTGCCAAACGGGACAGGGAGGACACTGAAGCTTTCTTT. Translating it yields CAKRDREDTEAFF.